The sequence of this T cell receptor beta chain was determined in a study of T cell responses to AZD1222 COVID-19 vaccine (dated by TCRdb to the early 2020s). Some background on the complete study: AZD1222 recipients whose second dose came at about 4 weeks and those whose second dose came at about 12 weeks were combined into one group, since spike-specific TCR depth and breadth did not differ between the two schedules. Trial participants were enrolled into age subgroups of 18-55, 56-69 and 70-plus years, which contained about 150, 28 and 57 TCR-sequenced participants, respectively. TCR sequencing covered roughly 230 trial participants: approximately 200 given two doses of AZD1222 and approximately 26 given two doses of MenACWY control vaccine. What the authors observed across the whole study: After two AZD1222 doses, spike-specific TCR breadth and depth were significantly higher than at day 0 and than in MenACWY recipients. The 56-69-year group was small, and its depth increase did not reach significance, likely because of low power. Conclusions about previously exposed vaccinees were limited because only 5 or 6 AZD1222 recipients were SARS-CoV-2 seropositive at baseline. Reportedly, almost half of the unique spike-specific TCRs recognized epitopes lying outside the regions that are mutated in the B.1.351 and B.1.1.7 variants. Participants were mostly white British, with more females than males. The authors suggested clonal diversity may have been underestimated. The whole spike protein was spanned by vaccine-associated CD4 TCRs, and dominant responses were seen in regions 160-218 and 743-854. Because no samples from the day 14 peak response were available, repertoires could be characterized only after the peak T cell response.

About this clone itself: Its antigen is not yet known. Nothing much larger sits one base from this clone, and base qualities are not available.

The CDR3 regions of human TCRbeta chains were subjected to immunosequencing. In the authors' own workflow: Repertoire TCRs were matched against a reference library of SARS-CoV-2-specific TCRs generated with the MIRA antigen-specificity platform. Breadth meant the fraction of unique TCRs that were SARS-CoV-2-associated, whereas depth meant the fraction of total T cells that were SARS-CoV-2-associated. Each spike-specific TCR was assigned to its reactive spike region and to a CD4 or CD8 class using the MIRA data. Log10-transformed breadth and depth values were compared by one-way ANOVA with Sidak's multiple comparisons tests. TCRdb carries this immuneACCESS record with in-frame sequences only. Its versions omit some clonotypes, under half of them owing to an unresolved V gene in the studies checked, with the rest unexplained. D and trimming come from the DNA, and the V and J calls and clone size come from that table. This sample gives about 120,000 clones in total; about 89% of them show up just once. Just under 6.5% of the sample is taken by the ten largest.

Sample time point, as interpreted from the label and publication: baseline before first vaccination. Vaccinee samples came from UK trials COV001 and COV002, including a single-blind randomized controlled phase 2/3 trial of AZD1222 (ChAdOx1 nCoV-19) in healthy adults. For TCRbeta chain sequencing, PBMC samples from trial participants were taken at day 0 and at day 28 after the second dose. The CDR3 sequence holds 16 residues, the cysteine and phenylalanine included. CDR3 DNA only is kept here, 48 bases in frame from base 1. V is clipped by 3 bases and J by 2 bases, and the sequence between their germline boundaries is 14 bases long. CDR1 and CDR2 are read off the germline V gene as ENHRY and SYGVKD.

The chain is assembled from TRBV10-3 and TRBJ1-5, with the D gene not clear enough to name. The source was peripheral blood, collected on day 0 of AZD1222 vaccination. The TCR originated in an adult in good health. This receptor carries the CDR3 CAISEVGGLGNQPQHF. The DNA reads TGTGCCATCAGTGAAGTAGGCGGCCTGGGCAATCAGCCCCAGCATTTT.